This entry features one TCR beta chain sequence. Profiling relied on immunoSEQ multiplex PCR, and the TCRdb table lists in-frame clones only, not all of them. This sample has about 86,000 clones, with less than 95% found just once. This sample stems from a study of T cell changes during pregnancy in multiple sclerosis. V lost 0 bases and J lost 5, with 17 bases in between. The CDR3 extends over 17 amino acids. Per the germline V gene, CDR1 is SGDLS and CDR2 is YYNGEE. This sample comprised peripheral blood, obtained in the first trimester of pregnancy. V and J are TRBV9 and TRBJ1-4; D might be TRBD1 (5 bases). The source of this sequence is a female donor in good health, enrolled as a control in a pregnancy study. The CDR3 DNA is TGTGCCAGCAGCGTAGGAGAAGCGGGGGGAAAAAATGAAAAACTGTTTTTT. Protein sequence: CASSVGEAGGKNEKLFF. Combining the CDR3 with reference TRBV9 and TRBJ1-4 gives the whole variable domain DSGVTQTPKHLITATGQRVTLRCSPRSGDLSVYWYQQSLDQGLQFLIQYYNGEERAKGNILERFSAQQFPDLHSELNLSSLELGDSALYFCASSVGEAGGKNEKLFFGSGTQLSVL.